The rows below give T cell receptor beta chains drawn from one sample of a study of memory CD4+ T cells and cytomegalovirus serostatus. Method: immunoSEQ multiplex PCR; TCRdb's copy keeps in-frame clones and lacks some. The sample contains 54,000 or so clones, about three quarters of which appear only once. The sample consisted of memory CD4+ T cells from blood. The receptors shown here come from an adult in good health and CMV-seronegative. Both conserved end residues are part of each CDR3. A D gene is named only where the DNA matches it firmly. The size field is filled for only some rows; it gives once, few, many or a size class.

.	TRBJ1-5	TRBV10-3	.	TGTGCCATCAGTGAGTTCGCAGCTGGCAATCAGCCCCAGCATTTT	CAISEFAAGNQPQHF
.	TRBJ1-1	TRBV27	few	TGTGCCAGCAGTGCGGACGGTCTACTGAACACTGAAGCTTTCTTT	CASSADGLLNTEAFF
.	TRBJ2-5	TRBV5-6	.	TGTGCCAGCAGCTTCCCACAGGAAGAGACCCAGTACTTC	CASSFPQEETQYF
.	TRBJ2-1	TRBV20-1	.	TGCAGTGCTAGAGTTGACTCACGGTGGTTCTTC	CSARVDSRWFF
TRBD1	TRBJ1-2	TRBV19	.	TGTGCCAGTAGTAGCCCAGACAGGGCCAACTATGGCTACACCTTC	CASSSPDRANYGYTF
.	TRBJ2-7	TRBV5-1	.	TGCGCCAGCAGCTTGGGACAGACCCTCGAACAGTACTTC	CASSLGQTLEQYF
.	TRBJ2-2	TRBV7-3	.	TGTGCCAGCAGCCCATCCCCATGGGCCGGGGAGCTGTTTTTT	CASSPSPWAGELFF
TRBD1	TRBJ2-5	TRBV14	.	TGTGCCGTCGGACAGGGCCAAGAGACCCAGTACTTC	CAVGQGQETQYF
.	TRBJ2-6	TRBV7-8	.	TGTGCCAGCAGCTTAATGGATGTGGCTGGGGCCAACGTCCTGACTTTC	CASSLMDVAGANVLTF
TRBD2	TRBJ2-2	TRBV7-2	few	TGTGCCAGCAGTTGGACTAGCGGGAGTCCCGGGGAGCTGTTTTTT	CASSWTSGSPGELFF
TRBD2	TRBJ2-1	TRBV5-4	few	TGTGCCAGCAGCTTGGCGCGACTAGCCGGCTACAATGAGCAGTTCTTC	CASSLARLAGYNEQFF
.	TRBJ2-1	TRBV28	.	TGTGCCAGCAGTTTATCCGGGGTTAGCCGCTACAATGAGCAGTTCTTC	CASSLSGVSRYNEQFF
.	TRBJ2-2	TRBV27	.	TGTGCCAGCAGTTTACGGCCGGGCACCGGGGAGCTGTTTTTT	CASSLRPGTGELFF
TRBD1	TRBJ2-5	TRBV5-6	once	TGTGCCAGCAGCGTAACAGGGGGCATTGAAGAGACCCAGTACTTC	CASSVTGGIEETQYF
.	TRBJ1-2	TRBV11-2	.	TGTGCCAGCAGCCCGGAAACAGGGAACTATGGCTACACCTTC	CASSPETGNYGYTF
.	TRBJ1-3	TRBV5-6	.	TGTGCCAGCAGCCTACCAATGGGGGCTGGAAACACCATATATTTT	CASSLPMGAGNTIYF
.	TRBJ2-1	TRBV11-2	.	TGTGCCAGCAGCTTAGGGCAGGGTCTGTCGGTGGATGAGCAGTTCTTC	CASSLGQGLSVDEQFF
TRBD1	TRBJ1-1	TRBV2	.	TGTGCCAGCAGCCTGGGACAGCTAAACACTGAAGCTTTCTTT	CASSLGQLNTEAFF
TRBD1	TRBJ1-1	TRBV7-6	once	TGTGCCAGCAGCTCGGGGACAGTCAAGGTGATGAACACTGAAGCTTTCTTT	CASSSGTVKVMNTEAFF
TRBD2	TRBJ2-1	TRBV7-7	.	TGTGCCAGCAGCCAAGCGGGAGGGATAAACAATGAGCAGTTCTTC	CASSQAGGINNEQFF
TRBD1	TRBJ2-2	TRBV5-8	.	TGTGCCAGCAGCTTACAGGGGGCAACCCATAGCCCCACCGGGGAGCTGTTTTTT	CASSLQGATHSPTGELFF
.	TRBJ1-3	TRBV9	.	TGTGCCAGCAGCGTAGCTTCCCAGACAGGAAACACCATATATTTT	CASSVASQTGNTIYF
TRBD1	TRBJ1-1	TRBV7-8	.	TGTGCCAGCAGCCCCCGACAGGGTTCGAGCACTGAAGCTTTCTTT	CASSPRQGSSTEAFF
TRBD1	TRBJ1-1	TRBV4-2	few	TGTGCCAGCAGCCAAGGTCCGACAGGGGTTAACACTGAAGCTTTCTTT	CASSQGPTGVNTEAFF
TRBD1	TRBJ2-3	TRBV28	.	TGTGCCAGCAGTTTTGTGACAGGGATTACAGATACGCAGTATTTT	CASSFVTGITDTQYF
.	TRBJ2-3	TRBV4-3	.	TGCGCCAGCAGCCAAGATCGGCAGGAAGATACGAATTACTTT	CASSQDRQEDTNYF
TRBD1	TRBJ1-5	TRBV9	.	TGTGCCAGCAGCCTCGGACAGGGAACCAGAGAGCCCCAGCATTTT	CASSLGQGTREPQHF
.	TRBJ2-3	TRBV30	.	TGTGCCTGGACCCTGGATTTCGGGGTCACAGATACGCAGTATTTT	CAWTLDFGVTDTQYF
.	TRBJ2-2	TRBV30	.	TGTTCATATAAGAGGCTAGCAGTCCCCGGGGAGCTGTTTTTT	CSYKRLAVPGELFF
TRBD1	TRBJ2-7	TRBV18	.	TGTGCCAGCTCACCTCAAGTACCGGGACAGGGGGTCGAGCAGTACTTC	CASSPQVPGQGVEQYF